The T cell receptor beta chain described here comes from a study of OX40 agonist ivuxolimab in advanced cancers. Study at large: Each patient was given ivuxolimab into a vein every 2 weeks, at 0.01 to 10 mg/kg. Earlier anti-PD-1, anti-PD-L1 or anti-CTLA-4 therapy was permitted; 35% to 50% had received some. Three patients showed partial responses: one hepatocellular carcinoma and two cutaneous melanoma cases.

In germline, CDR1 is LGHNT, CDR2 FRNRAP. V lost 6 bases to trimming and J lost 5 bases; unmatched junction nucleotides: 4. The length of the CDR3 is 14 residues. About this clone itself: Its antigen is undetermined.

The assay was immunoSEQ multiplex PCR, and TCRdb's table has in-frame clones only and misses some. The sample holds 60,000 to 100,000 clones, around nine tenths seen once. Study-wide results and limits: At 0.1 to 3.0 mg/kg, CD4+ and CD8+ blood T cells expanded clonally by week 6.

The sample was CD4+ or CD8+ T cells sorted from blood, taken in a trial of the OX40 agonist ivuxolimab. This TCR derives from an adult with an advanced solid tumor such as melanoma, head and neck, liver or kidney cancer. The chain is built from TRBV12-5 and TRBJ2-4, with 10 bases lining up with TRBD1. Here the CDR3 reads CASGPGTGENIQYF. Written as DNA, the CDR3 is TGTGCTAGTGGCCCCGGGACAGGGGAAAACATTCAGTACTTC.